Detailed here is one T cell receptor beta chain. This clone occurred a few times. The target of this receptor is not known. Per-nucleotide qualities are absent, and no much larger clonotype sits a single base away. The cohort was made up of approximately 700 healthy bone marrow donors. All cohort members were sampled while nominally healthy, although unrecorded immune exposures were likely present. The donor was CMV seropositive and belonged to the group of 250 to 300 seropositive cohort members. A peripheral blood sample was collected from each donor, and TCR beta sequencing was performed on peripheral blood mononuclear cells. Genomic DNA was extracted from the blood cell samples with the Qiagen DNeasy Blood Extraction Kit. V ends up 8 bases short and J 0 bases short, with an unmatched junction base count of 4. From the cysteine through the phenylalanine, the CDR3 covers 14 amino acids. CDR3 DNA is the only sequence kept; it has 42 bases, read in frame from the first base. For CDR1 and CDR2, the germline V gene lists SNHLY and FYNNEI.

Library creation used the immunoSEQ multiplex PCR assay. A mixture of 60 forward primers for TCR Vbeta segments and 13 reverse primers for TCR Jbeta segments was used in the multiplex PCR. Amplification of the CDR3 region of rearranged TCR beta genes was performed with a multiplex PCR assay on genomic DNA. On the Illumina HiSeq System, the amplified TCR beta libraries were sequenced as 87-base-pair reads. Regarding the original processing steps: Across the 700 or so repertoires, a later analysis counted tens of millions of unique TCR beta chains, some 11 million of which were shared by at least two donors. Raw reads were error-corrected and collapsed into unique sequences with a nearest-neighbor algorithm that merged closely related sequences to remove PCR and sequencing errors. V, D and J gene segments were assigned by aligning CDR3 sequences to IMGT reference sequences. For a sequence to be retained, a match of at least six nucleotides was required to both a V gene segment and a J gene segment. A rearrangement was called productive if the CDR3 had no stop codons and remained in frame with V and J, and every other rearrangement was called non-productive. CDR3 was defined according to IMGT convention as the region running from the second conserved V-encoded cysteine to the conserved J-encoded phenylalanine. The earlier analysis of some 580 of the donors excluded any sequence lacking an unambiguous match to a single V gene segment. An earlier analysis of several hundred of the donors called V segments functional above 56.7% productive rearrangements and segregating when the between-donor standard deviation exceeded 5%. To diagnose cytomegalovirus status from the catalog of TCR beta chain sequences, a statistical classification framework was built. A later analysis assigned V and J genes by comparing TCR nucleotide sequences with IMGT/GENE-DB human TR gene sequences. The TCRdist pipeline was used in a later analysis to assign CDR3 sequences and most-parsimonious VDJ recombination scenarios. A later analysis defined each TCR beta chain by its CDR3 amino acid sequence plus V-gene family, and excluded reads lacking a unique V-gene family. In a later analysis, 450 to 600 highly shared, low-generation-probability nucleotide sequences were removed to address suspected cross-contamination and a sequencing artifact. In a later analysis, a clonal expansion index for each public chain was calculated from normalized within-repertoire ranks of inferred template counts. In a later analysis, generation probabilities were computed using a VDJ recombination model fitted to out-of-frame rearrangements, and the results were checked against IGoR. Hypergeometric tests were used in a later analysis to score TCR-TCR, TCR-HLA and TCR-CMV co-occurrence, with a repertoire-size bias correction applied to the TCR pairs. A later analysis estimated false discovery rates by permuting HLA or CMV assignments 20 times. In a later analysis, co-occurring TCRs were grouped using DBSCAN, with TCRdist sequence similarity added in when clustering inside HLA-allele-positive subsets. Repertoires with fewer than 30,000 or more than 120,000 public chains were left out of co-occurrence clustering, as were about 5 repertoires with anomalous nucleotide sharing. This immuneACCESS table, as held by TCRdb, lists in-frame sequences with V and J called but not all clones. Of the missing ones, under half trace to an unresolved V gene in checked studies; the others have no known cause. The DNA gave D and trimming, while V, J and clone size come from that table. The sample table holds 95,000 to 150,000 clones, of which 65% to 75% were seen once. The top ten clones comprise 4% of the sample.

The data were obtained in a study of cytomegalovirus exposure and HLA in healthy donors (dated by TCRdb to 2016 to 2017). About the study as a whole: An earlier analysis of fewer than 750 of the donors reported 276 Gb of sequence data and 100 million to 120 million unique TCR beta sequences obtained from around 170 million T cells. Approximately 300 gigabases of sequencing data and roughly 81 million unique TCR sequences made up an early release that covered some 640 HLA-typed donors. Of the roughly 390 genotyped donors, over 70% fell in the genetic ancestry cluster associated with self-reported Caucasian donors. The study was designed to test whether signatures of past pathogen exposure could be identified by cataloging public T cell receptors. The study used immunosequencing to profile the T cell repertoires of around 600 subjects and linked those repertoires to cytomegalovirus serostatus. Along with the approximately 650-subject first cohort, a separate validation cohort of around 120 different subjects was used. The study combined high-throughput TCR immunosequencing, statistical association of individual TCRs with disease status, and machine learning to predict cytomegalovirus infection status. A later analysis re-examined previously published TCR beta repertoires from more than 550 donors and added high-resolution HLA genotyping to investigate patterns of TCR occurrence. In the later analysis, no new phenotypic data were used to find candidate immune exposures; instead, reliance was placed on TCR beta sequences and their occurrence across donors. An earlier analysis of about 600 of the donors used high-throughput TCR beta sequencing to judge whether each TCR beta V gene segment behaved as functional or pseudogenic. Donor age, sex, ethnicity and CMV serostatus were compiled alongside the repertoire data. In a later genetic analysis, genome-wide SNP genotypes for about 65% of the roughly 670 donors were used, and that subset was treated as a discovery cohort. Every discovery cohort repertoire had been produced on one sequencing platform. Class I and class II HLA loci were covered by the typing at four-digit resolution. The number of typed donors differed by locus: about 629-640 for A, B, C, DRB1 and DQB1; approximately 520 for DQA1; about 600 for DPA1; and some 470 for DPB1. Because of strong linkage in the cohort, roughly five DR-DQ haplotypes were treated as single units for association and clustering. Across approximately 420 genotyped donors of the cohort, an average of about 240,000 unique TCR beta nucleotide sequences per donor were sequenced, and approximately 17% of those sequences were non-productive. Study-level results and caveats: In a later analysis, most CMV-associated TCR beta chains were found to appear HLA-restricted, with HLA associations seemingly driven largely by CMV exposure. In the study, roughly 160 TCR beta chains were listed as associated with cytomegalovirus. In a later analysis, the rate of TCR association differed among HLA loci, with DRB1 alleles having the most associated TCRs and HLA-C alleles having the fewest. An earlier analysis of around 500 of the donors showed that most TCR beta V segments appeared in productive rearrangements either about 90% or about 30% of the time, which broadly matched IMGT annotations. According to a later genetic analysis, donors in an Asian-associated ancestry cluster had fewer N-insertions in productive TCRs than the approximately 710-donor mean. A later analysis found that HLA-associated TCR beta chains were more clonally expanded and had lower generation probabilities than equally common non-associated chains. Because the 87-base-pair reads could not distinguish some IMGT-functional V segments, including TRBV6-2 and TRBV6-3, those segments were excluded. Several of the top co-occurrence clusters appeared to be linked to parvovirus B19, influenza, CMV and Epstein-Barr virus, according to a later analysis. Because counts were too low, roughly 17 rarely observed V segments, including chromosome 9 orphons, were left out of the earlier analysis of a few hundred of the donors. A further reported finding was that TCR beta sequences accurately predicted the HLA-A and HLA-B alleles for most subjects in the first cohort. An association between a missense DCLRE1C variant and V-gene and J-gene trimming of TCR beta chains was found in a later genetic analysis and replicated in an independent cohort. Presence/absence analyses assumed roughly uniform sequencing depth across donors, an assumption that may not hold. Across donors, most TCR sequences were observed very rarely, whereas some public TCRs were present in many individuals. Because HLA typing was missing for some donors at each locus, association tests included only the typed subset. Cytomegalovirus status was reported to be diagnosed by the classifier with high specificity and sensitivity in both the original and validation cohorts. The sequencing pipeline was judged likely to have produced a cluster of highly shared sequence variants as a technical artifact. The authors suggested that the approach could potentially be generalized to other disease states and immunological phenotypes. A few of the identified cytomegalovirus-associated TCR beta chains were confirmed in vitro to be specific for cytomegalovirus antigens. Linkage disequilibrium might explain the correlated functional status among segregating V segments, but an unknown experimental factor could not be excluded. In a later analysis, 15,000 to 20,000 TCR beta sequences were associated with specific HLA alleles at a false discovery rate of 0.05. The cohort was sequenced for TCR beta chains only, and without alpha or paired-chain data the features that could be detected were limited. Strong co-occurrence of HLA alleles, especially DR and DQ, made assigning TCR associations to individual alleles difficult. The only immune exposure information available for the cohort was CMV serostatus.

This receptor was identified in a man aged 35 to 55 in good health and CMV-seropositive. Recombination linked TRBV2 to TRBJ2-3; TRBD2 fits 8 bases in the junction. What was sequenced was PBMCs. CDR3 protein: CASGRGGSTDTQYF. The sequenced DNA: TGTGCCAGCGGACGGGGGGGAAGCACAGATACGCAGTATTTT.